Given below is one TCR beta chain in context. The antigen remains undetermined. All patients relapsed after autologous stem cell transplantation, and brentuximab vedotin exposure varied. This sample stems from a study of PD-1 blockade in classical Hodgkin lymphoma. Study conclusions and caveats: Repertoires differed for reasons still undefined, possibly disease activity or prior therapy. Relative to healthy donors, newly diagnosed patients reportedly had lower baseline TCR diversity, which was reported as lower still in relapsed/refractory patients.

The CDR3 runs 11 residues. Germline values: CDR1 DFQATT, CDR2 SNEGSKA (reference sequence). V was trimmed by 2 bases and J by 2 bases, leaving 3 bases between them. Libraries were prepared by immunoSEQ multiplex PCR; TCRdb keeps only in-frame clonotypes and omits some of them. The sample consists of 95,000 or so clones, 75% to 90% of them appearing once. This TCR came from a human donor with classical Hodgkin lymphoma. Sequencing was performed on peripheral blood mononuclear cells (PBMCs), taken at baseline. The chain couples TRBV20-1 to TRBJ2-5; D remains unclear. The DNA for the CDR3 is TGCAGTGCTAGACCACAAGAGACCCAGTACTTC. This translates into CSARPQETQYF.